One sample yielded the 8 T cell receptor beta chains listed below, sequenced in a study of technical replicates of blood from several donors. The protocol was immunoSEQ multiplex PCR, while the TCRdb copy is restricted to in-frame clones and leaves out a portion. The sample lists tens of thousands of clones, around 95% occurring once. Input material: T cells isolated from PBMCs. These TCRs come from a human donor in good health.

V is TRBV27 and J is TRBJ1-1; 9 nucleotides align to TRBD1. V shed 7 bases, J shed 5 bases, and the junction held 11 bases outside the gene matches. CDR1 MNHEY and CDR2 SMNVEV come from the germline V gene (reference sequence). The CDR3 is 15 amino acids. CDR3: CASINRGRGLTEAFF. The CDR3, as DNA: TGTGCCAGCATTAACAGGGGGCGCGGTCTGACTGAAGCTTTCTTT.

The chain combines TRBV9 with TRBJ2-6; the D is unclear. The germline V and J ends were trimmed by 3 bases and 6 bases, with 19 bases remaining between them. This CDR3 spans 17 amino acids. Germline CDR1 reads SGDLS; CDR2 reads YYNGEE. The DNA of the CDR3 is TGTGCCAGCAGCGAAGCCTTTCTCAGGTCTCAGGCCAACGTCCTGACTTTC. Translated, it gives CASSEAFLRSQANVLTF.

V is TRBV7-2 and J is TRBJ1-1; TRBD1 is a possible D gene (5 bases). This CDR3 has 16 amino acids. V was trimmed by 6 bases and J by 1 base, leaving 18 bases between them. Per germline, CDR1 SGHTA and CDR2 FQGNSA. CDR3 nucleotide sequence: TGTGCCAGCAGTGATGAAGGGGCGAAAGGGAACACTGAAGCTTTCTTT. This sequence encodes CASSDEGAKGNTEAFF.

In this sample, this clone turned up once. Here the CDR3 reads CASSLDRTEAFF. The CDR3 nucleotides read TGTGCCAGCAGCCTGGACCGGACAGAAGCTTTCTTT. The chain recombines TRBV7-9 with TRBJ1-1; weak D call: TRBD1 (5 bases). Germline loops: CDR1 SEHNR, CDR2 FQNEAQ (reference sequence). This CDR3 has 12 residues. Deletions cut 5 bases from V and 8 bases from J, with 12 bases between.

The chain combines TRBV4-2 with TRBJ2-1; weak D call: TRBD2 (5 bases). Trimming pared 4 bases from V and 0 bases from J, leaving 13 bases between. The germline CDR1 and CDR2 sequences are LGHNA and YNFKEQ. This CDR3 contains 16 residues. The CDR3 DNA follows: TGTGCCAGCAGCCTAGGACTTTTCGACTCCTACAATGAGCAGTTCTTC. Its protein product is CASSLGLFDSYNEQFF.

The rearrangement links TRBV19 to TRBJ2-1; weak D call: TRBD2 (5 bases). Germline-derived CDR1 and CDR2 are LNHDA and SQIVND (reference sequence). Between the trimmed V and J ends, which lost 3 bases and 0 bases, there was a span of 15 bases. The CDR3 is made up of 17 amino acids. In DNA, the CDR3 is TGTGCCAGTAGTATCATGGGCTCCGAGGGCTCCTACAATGAGCAGTTCTTC. Translation gives CASSIMGSEGSYNEQFF.

This clone was counted a single time. This sequence joins TRBV5-4 and TRBJ1-2, with 11 bases that match TRBD1. The germline gives CDR1 SGHNT, CDR2 YYREEE (reference sequence). After removal of 1 base from V and 5 bases from J, the junction contained 4 bases not matched to a gene. The CDR3 spans 15 residues. In nucleotides, the CDR3 is TGTGCCAGCAGCTTGAGGACAGGGGGCGCTTATGGCTACACCTTC. This encodes CASSLRTGGAYGYTF.

The V gene is TRBV6-5, the J gene TRBJ2-7, with D perhaps matching TRBD2 (5 bases). Germline V gene sequence: CDR1 MNHEY, CDR2 SVGAGI. The CDR3 length is 12 residues. Trimming removed 6 bases at V and 0 bases at J, with 6 bases between. The DNA for the CDR3 is TGTGCCAGCAGGGCGGGCTCCTACGAGCAGTACTTC. Residues: CASRAGSYEQYF.